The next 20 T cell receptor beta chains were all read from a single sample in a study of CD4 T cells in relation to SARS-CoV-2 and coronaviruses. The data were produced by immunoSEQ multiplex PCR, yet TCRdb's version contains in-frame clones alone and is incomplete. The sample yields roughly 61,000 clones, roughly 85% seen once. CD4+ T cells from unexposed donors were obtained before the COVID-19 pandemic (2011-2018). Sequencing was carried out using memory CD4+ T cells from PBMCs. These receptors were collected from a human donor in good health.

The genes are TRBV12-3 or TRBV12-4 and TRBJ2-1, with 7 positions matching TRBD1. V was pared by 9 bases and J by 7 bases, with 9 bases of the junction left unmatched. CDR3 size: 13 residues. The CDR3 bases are TGTGCCAGTCGACAGGGAATCAGAAATGAGCAGTTCTTC. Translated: CASRQGIRNEQFF.

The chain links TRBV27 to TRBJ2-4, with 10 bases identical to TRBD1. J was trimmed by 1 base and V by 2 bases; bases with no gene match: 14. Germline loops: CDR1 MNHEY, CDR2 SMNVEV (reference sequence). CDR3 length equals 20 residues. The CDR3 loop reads CASSLGATGGAGSAKNIQYF. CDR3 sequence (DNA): TGTGCCAGCAGTTTAGGAGCGACAGGGGGCGCTGGTTCGGCCAAAAACATTCAGTACTTC.

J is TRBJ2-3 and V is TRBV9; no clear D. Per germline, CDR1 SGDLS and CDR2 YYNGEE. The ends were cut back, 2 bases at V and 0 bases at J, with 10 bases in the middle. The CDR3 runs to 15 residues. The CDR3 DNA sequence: TGTGCCAGCAGCGTCTCGGCAGCTAGCACAGATACGCAGTATTTT. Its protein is CASSVSAASTDTQYF.

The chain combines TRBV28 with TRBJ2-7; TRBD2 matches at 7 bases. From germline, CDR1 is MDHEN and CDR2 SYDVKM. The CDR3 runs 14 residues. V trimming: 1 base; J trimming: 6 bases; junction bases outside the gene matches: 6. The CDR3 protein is CASSLLPGGGEQYF. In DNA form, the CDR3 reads TGTGCCAGCAGTTTATTGCCAGGCGGGGGCGAGCAGTACTTC.

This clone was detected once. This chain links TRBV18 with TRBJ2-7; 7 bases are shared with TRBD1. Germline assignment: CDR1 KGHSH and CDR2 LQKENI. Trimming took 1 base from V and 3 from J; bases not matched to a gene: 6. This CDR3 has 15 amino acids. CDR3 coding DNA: TGTGCCAGCTCACCACACGAGGGGGCAGGCTACGAGCAGTACTTC. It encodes CASSPHEGAGYEQYF.

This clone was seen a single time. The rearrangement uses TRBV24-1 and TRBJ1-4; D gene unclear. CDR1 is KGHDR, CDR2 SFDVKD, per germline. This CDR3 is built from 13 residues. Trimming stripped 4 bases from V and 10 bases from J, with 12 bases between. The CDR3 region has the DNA TGTGCCACCAGTGACCCGGGGTTCGGAAAACTGTTTTTT. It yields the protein CATSDPGFGKLFF.

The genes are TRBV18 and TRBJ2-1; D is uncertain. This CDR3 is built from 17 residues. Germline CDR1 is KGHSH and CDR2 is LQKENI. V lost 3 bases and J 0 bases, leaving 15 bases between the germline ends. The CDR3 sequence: CASSPSTRRLSYNEQFF. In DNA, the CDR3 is TGTGCCAGCTCACCCTCAACCCGAAGACTCTCCTACAATGAGCAGTTCTTC.

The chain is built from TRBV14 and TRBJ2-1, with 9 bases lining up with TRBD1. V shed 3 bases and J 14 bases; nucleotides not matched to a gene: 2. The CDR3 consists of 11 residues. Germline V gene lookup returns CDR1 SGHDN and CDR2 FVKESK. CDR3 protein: CASSQRDREFF. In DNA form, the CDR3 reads TGTGCCAGCAGCCAGCGGGACAGGGAGTTCTTC.

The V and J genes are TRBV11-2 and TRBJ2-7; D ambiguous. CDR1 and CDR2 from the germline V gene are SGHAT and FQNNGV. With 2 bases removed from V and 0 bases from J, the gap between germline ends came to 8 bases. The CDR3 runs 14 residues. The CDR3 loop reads CASSLHSASYEQYF. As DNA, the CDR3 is TGTGCCAGCAGCTTACACTCGGCCTCCTACGAGCAGTACTTC. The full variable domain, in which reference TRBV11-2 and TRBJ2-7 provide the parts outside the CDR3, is EAGVAQSPRYKIIEKRQSVAFWCNPISGHATLYWYQQILGQGPKLLIQFQNNGVVDDSQLPKDRFSAERLKGVDSTLKIQPAKLEDSAVYLCASSLHSASYEQYFGPGTRLTVT.

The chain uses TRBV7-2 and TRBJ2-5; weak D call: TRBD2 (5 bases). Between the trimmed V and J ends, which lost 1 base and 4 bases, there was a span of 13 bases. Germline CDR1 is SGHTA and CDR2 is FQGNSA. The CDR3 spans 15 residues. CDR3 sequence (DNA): TGTGCCAGCAGCTTAGTAGCAGGCGAGGGAGAGACCCAGTACTTC. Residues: CASSLVAGEGETQYF.

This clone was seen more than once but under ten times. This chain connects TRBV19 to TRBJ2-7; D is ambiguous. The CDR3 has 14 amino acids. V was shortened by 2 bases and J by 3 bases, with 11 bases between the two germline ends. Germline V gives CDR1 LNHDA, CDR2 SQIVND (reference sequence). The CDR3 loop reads CASSIRGQIYEQYF. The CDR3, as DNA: TGTGCCAGTAGTATACGCGGCCAAATCTACGAGCAGTACTTC.

The CDR3 DNA reads as TGTGCCAGTAGTGTGGGACTAGCGGGAGGGCGGGACACCGGGGAGCTGTTTTTT. Its translation: CASSVGLAGGRDTGELFF. The chain has TRBV19 and TRBJ2-2; TRBD2 agrees at 16 bases. The CDR3 spans 18 residues. Germline loops: CDR1 LNHDA, CDR2 SQIVND (reference sequence). V was pared by 5 bases and J by 3 bases, with 6 bases of the junction left unmatched. Filled out from reference TRBV19 and TRBJ2-2, the complete variable domain reads DGGITQSPKYLFRKEGQNVTLSCEQNLNHDAMYWYRQDPGQGLRLIYYSQIVNDFQKGDIAEGYSVSREKKESFPLTVTSAQKNPTAFYLCASSVGLAGGRDTGELFFGEGSRLTVL.

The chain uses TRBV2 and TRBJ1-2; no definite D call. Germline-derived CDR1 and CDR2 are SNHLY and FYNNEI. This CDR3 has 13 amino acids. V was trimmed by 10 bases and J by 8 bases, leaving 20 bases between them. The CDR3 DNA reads TGTGCCATCACCCGGACTGTGGTCTCGGGCTACACCTTC. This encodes CAITRTVVSGYTF. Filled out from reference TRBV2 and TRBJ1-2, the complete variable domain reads EPEVTQTPSHQVTQMGQEVILRCVPISNHLYFYWYRQILGQKVEFLVSFYNNEISEKSEIFDDQFSVERPDGSNFTLKIRSTKLEDSAMYFCAITRTVVSGYTFGSGTRLTVV.

CDR3 residues: CASSAQGGIGYSNQPQHF. The CDR3 DNA reads as TGTGCCAGCAGTGCACAGGGGGGCATCGGGTATAGCAATCAGCCCCAGCATTTT. The chain has TRBV25-1 and TRBJ1-5, with 8 bases identical to TRBD1. The junction had 11 bases not matched to a gene; V was cut back by 4 bases and J by 0 bases. The CDR3 totals 18 residues. Germline lookup yields CDR1 MGHDK and CDR2 SYGVNS.

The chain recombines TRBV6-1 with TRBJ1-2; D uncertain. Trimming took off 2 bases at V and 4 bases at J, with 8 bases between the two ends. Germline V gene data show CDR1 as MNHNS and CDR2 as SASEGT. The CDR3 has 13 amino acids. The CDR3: CASSELRTYGYTF. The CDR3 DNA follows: TGTGCCAGCAGTGAACTCAGGACCTATGGCTACACCTTC.

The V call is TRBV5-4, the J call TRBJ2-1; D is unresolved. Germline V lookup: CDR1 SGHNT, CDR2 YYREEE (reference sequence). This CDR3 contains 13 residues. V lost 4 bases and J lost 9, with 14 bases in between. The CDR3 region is CASSPGPAGEQFF. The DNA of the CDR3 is TGTGCCAGCAGCCCTGGACCCGCAGGTGAGCAGTTCTTC. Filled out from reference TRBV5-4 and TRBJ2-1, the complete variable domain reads ETGVTQSPTHLIKTRGQQVTLRCSSQSGHNTVSWYQQALGQGPQFIFQYYREEENGRGNFPPRFSGLQFPNYSSELNVNALELDDSALYLCASSPGPAGEQFFGPGTRLTVL.

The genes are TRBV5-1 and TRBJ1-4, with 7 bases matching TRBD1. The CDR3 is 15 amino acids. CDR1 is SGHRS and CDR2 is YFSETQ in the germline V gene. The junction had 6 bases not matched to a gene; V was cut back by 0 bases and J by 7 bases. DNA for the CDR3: TGCGCCAGCAGCTTGGATATAGGGGGCTCTGAAAAACTGTTTTTT. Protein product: CASSLDIGGSEKLFF.

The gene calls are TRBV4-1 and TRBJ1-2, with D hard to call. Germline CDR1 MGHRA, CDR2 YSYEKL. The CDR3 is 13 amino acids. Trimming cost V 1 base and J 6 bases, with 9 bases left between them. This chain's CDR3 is CASSQAGANGYTF. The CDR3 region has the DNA TGCGCCAGCAGCCAAGCGGGTGCAAATGGCTACACCTTC.

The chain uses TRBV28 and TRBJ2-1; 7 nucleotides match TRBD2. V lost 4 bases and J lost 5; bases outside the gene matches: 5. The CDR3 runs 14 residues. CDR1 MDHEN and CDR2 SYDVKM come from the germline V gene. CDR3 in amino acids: CASSSRLADNEQFF. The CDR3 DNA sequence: TGTGCCAGCAGTTCCAGACTAGCCGACAATGAGCAGTTCTTC.

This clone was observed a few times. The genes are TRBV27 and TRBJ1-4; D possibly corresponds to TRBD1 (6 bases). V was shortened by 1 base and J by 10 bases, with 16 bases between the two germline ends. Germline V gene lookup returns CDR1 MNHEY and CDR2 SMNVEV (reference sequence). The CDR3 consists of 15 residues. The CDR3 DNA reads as TGTGCCAGCAGTTTATACCCTAGGGGGGTTGGAAAACTGTTTTTT. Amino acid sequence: CASSLYPRGVGKLFF.